This T cell receptor (beta chain) was retrieved from a study of OX40 agonist ivuxolimab in advanced cancers. The method was immunoSEQ multiplex PCR; TCRdb's version includes in-frame clones alone and lacks a portion of them. The repertoire consists of about 43,000 clones, with more than 75% occurring once and the leading ten covering more than 13%. Study results and caveats: Some patients who did not respond also had low normalized T-cell clonal expansion. The authors did not determine the antigen specificity of the expanded peripheral T cells.

This clone was seen a few times. Antigen unknown. Exclusion of a patient followed from autoimmune disease history or systemic immunosuppression. The clonotype was recovered from an adult with an advanced solid tumor such as melanoma, head and neck, liver or kidney cancer. The starting material was CD4+ or CD8+ T cells sorted from blood, obtained in a trial of the OX40 agonist ivuxolimab.

The CDR3 loop is CASSYDSTNTEAFF. The CDR3 nucleotides read TGTGCCAGTAGTTATGACAGTACTAACACTGAAGCTTTCTTT. This chain connects TRBV19 to TRBJ1-1; a weak D match, TRBD1 (5 bases). The germline V gene has CDR1 LNHDA and CDR2 SQIVND (reference sequence). CDR3 size: 14 residues. V lost 5 bases and J 2 bases, leaving 12 bases between the germline ends.